The rows below give T cell receptor beta chains drawn from one sample of a study of blood T cell repertoires in COVID-19. The protocol was immunoSEQ multiplex PCR, while the TCRdb copy is restricted to in-frame clones and leaves out a portion. This table holds about 170,000 clones, around 83% found once. The sequencing sample was made of PBMCs or T cells enriched from blood (not recorded which). Receptor source: a woman between 45 and 65 years old in a cohort exposed to, infected with or recovered from COVID-19 (not recorded which). Both conserved end residues are part of each CDR3. The D gene is left open where the match is weak. Not all rows give a size; the values are once, few, many and, for expanded clones, a class.

V	size	J	D	DNA	CDR3
TRBV4-3	.	TRBJ1-2	TRBD1	TGCGCCAGCAGCATCCGGGACAGGGAGCCCTATGGCTACACCTTC	CASSIRDREPYGYTF
TRBV11-2	.	TRBJ2-1	TRBD2	TGTGCCAGCAGCTTTAGCGGGCACAATGAGCAGTTCTTC	CASSFSGHNEQFF
TRBV9	once	TRBJ1-2	TRBD1	TGTGCCAGCAGCTTATCAGGGGGCGCGCGGGCCTACACCTTC	CASSLSGGARAYTF
TRBV7-6	.	TRBJ2-3	.	TGTGCCAGCAGCTCGCTCCGGGACACGGCAGATACGCAGTATTTT	CASSSLRDTADTQYF
TRBV6-1	.	TRBJ2-2	.	TGTGCCAGCAGTGAAATCAGGGGTCCCGGGGAGCTGTTTTTT	CASSEIRGPGELFF
TRBV3-1/TRBV3-2	.	TRBJ2-7	.	TGTGCCAGCAGCCGCGGACTTCAAGGCTACGAGCAGTACTTC	CASSRGLQGYEQYF
TRBV3-1/TRBV3-2	.	TRBJ2-7	TRBD1	TGTGCCAGCAGCCAAGCCGGGACAGTCGGCGACGAGCAGTACTTC	CASSQAGTVGDEQYF
TRBV5-5	.	TRBJ1-1	TRBD1	TGTGCCAGCAGCTTGGGGCGACAGGGGGGAACTGAAGCTTTCTTT	CASSLGRQGGTEAFF
TRBV4-2	.	TRBJ1-2	TRBD1	TGTGCCAGCAGCCAAGCTAGGGACAGCGAGACGCTCTATGGCTACACCTTC	CASSQARDSETLYGYTF
TRBV6-5	once	TRBJ2-7	TRBD1	TGTGCCAGCGCTAGAGAACAGGGGTGGGGCGGGGAGCAGTACTTC	CASAREQGWGGEQYF
TRBV7-3	.	TRBJ2-3	TRBD1	TGTGCCAGCAGCCCCCAGGGGGCAGATACGCAGTATTTT	CASSPQGADTQYF
TRBV28	.	TRBJ1-4	TRBD1	TGTGCCAGCAGCCGAGGGGGCAGGGATGAAAAACTGTTTTTT	CASSRGGRDEKLFF
TRBV7-9	once	TRBJ2-2	.	TGTGCCAGCAGCTTAATCTATGGAGACACCGGGGAGCTGTTTTTT	CASSLIYGDTGELFF
TRBV19	.	TRBJ2-7	.	TGTGCCAGTAGTCCCAAAACACTTCGACAGGGACTCCTTTCCGAGCAGTACTTC	CASSPKTLRQGLLSEQYF
TRBV5-1	.	TRBJ2-1	TRBD1	TGCGCCAGCAGCTTGGTACCGGGACAGGGTTACAATGAGCAGTTCTTC	CASSLVPGQGYNEQFF
TRBV19	.	TRBJ1-5	.	TGTGCCAGTAGTACGGACAAAGACAATCAGCCCCAGCATTTT	CASSTDKDNQPQHF